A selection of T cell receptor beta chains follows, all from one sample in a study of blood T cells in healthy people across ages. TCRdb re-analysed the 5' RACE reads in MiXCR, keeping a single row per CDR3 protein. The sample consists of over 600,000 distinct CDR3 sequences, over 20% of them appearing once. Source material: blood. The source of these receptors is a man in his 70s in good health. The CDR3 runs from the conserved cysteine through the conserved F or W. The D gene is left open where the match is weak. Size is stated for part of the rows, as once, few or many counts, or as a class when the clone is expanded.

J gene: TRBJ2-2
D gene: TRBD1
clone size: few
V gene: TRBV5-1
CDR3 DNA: TGCGCCAGCAGCAGGGGACAGTCGAACCCCACCGGGGAGCTGTTTTTT
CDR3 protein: CASSRGQSNPTGELFF

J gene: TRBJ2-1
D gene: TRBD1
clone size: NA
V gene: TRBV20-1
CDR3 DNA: TGCAGTGCTAGAGCACCGGGACAGCCCTACAATGAGCAGTTCTTC
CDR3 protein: CSARAPGQPYNEQFF

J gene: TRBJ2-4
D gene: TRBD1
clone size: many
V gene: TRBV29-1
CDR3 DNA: TGCAGCGAAAGCGGGACAGGGAGGTTTGAGGCCAAAAACATTCAGTACTTC
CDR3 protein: CSESGTGRFEAKNIQYF

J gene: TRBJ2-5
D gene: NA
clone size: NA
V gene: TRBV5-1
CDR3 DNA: TGCGCCAGCAGCTCCCGACAGCGAGAGACCCAGTACTTC
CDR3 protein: CASSSRQRETQYF

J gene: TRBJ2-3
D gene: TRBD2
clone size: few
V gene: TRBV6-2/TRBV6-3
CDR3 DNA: TGTGCCAGCAGTACCTGGACTAGCGGGAGCACAGATACGCAGTATTTT
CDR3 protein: CASSTWTSGSTDTQYF

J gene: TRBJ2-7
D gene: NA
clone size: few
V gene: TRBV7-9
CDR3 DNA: TGTGCCAGCAGCGCCCAGATGGTTGTCGAGCAGTACTTC
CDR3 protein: CASSAQMVVEQYF

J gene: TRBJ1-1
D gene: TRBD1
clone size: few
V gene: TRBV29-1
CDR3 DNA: TGCAGCGTCCAGCGGACAGGCTATTCAAACACTGAAGCTTTCTTT
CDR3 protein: CSVQRTGYSNTEAFF

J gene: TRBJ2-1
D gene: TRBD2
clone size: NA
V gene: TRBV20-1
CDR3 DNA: TGCAGTGCTAGAGGCCCTAGCGGGGGCTCCTACAATGAGCAGTTCTTC
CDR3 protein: CSARGPSGGSYNEQFF

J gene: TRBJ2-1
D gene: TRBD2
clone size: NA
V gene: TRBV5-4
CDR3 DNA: TGTGCCAGCAGCTTGGGGGGGACCGTAGCGGGACCCTACAATGAGCAGTTCTTC
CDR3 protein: CASSLGGTVAGPYNEQFF

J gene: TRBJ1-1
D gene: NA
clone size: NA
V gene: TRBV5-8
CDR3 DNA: TGTGCCAGCAGCTTGGACAGGGCCGGCACTGAAGCTTTCTTT
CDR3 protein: CASSLDRAGTEAFF

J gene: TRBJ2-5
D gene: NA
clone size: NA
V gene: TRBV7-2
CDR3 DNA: TGTGCCAGCAGCTCGTTGTACCTACAAGAGACCCAGTACTTC
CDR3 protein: CASSSLYLQETQYF

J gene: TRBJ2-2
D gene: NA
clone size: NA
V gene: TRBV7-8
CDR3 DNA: TGTGCCAGCAGCTTAGGGGGGGGGGCGACCACCGGGGAGCTGTTTTTT
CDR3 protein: CASSLGGGATTGELFF

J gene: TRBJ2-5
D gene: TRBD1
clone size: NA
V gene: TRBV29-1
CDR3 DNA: TGCAGCGTTGCCACAGGGGGTCAAGAGACCCAGTACTTC
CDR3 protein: CSVATGGQETQYF

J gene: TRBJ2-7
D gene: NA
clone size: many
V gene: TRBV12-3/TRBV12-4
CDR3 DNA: TGTGCCAGCGCGGACTCAGGGTGGTCCGAGCAGTACTTC
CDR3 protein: CASADSGWSEQYF

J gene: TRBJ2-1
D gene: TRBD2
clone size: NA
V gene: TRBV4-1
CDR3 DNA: TGCGCCAGCAGCCAAGAAACTAGCGGGGCTTACAATGAGCAGTTCTTC
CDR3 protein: CASSQETSGAYNEQFF

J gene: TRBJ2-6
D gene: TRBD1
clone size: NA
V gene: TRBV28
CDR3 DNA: TGTGCCAGCAGCGACAGGGTTGGGGCCAACGTCCTGACTTTC
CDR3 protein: CASSDRVGANVLTF

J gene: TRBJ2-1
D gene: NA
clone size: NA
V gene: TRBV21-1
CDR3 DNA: TGTGCCAGCAGCAACCTCAAGACAGGCAACAATGGGCAGTTCTTC
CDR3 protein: CASSNLKTGNNGQFF

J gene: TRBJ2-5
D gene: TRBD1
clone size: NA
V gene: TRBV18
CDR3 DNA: TGTGCCAGCTCACCCCTCCCAGGACAGGGGGCGCCGGAGACCCAGTACTTC
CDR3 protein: CASSPLPGQGAPETQYF